The 23 T cell receptor beta chains presented below share a single source sample, sequenced in a study of T cells after yellow fever vaccination. Each CDR3 protein is one row after TCRdb ran MiXCR on the 5' RACE reads. Counted here are around 550,000 distinct CDR3 sequences, less than 20% occurring once; the ten biggest clones make up 13% to 15%. This material consisted of PBMCs, taken 15 days after the yellow fever booster vaccination. The receptors shown here come from a man aged 25-40 years who received the YFV17D yellow fever vaccine.

The J gene is TRBJ2-1, the V gene TRBV5-1, with TRBD2 matching over 8 bases. V lost 7 bases and J lost 6; bases outside the gene matches: 6. CDR3 size: 13 residues. Germline-derived CDR1 and CDR2 are SGHRS and YFSETQ. The CDR3 is CASREGGGNEQFF. CDR3 sequence (DNA): TGCGCCAGCCGGGAGGGCGGTGGCAATGAGCAGTTCTTC.

There are a few counts of this clonotype. The V gene is TRBV7-6, the J gene TRBJ2-7; D may correspond to TRBD1 or TRBD2 (7 bases each). V was clipped by 5 bases and J by 3 bases, with 17 bases between them. The CDR3 length is 15 residues. Germline lookup yields CDR1 SGHVS and CDR2 FNYEAQ. The CDR3 nucleotides read TGTGCCAGCAGCCCTGAAACAGGGGAGGGCTACGAGCAGTACTTC. It encodes CASSPETGEGYEQYF.

V and J are TRBV11-2 and TRBJ2-1; D gene uncertain. The length of the CDR3 is 14 residues. V was pared by 0 bases and J by 7 bases, with 10 bases between. CDR1 is SGHAT and CDR2 is FQNNGV in the germline V gene. The CDR3 bases are TGTGCCAGCAGCTTAGACCGGATCGTAAATGAGCAGTTCTTC. This sequence encodes CASSLDRIVNEQFF.

This clonotype was recorded a few times. The CDR3 loop reads CSAGSGQYNEQFF. The CDR3 region has the DNA TGCAGTGCGGGTTCGGGACAGTACAATGAGCAGTTCTTC. The rearrangement links TRBV20-1 to TRBJ2-1; TRBD1 aligns across 7 bases. CDR3 size: 13 residues. V shed 6 bases and J 4 bases; nucleotides not matched to a gene: 6. Per the germline V gene, CDR1 is DFQATT and CDR2 is SNEGSKA (reference sequence).

This clonotype has a handful of counts. This rearrangement joins TRBV19 to TRBJ2-3, with TRBD1 as a possible D gene (6 bases). V was pared by 3 bases and J by 1 base, with 11 bases between. The germline CDR1 and CDR2 sequences are LNHDA and SQIVND (reference sequence). This CDR3 has 15 residues. The CDR3, as DNA: TGTGCCAGTAGTATGGCGGCAGGGGGCACAGATACGCAGTATTTT. It specifies CASSMAAGGTDTQYF.

This clonotype was detected only a few times. The V call is TRBV7-9, the J call TRBJ2-1, with 9 positions matching TRBD2. The junction had 4 bases not matched to a gene; V was cut back by 2 bases and J by 2 bases. Germline-derived CDR1 and CDR2 are SEHNR and FQNEAQ (reference sequence). CDR3 length: 16 residues. The CDR3 protein is CASSLSAGGPYNEQFF. The CDR3 DNA reads TGTGCCAGCAGCTTATCGGCGGGAGGGCCCTACAATGAGCAGTTCTTC.

In this sample, this clonotype turned up a few times. The chain is built from TRBV20-1 and TRBJ2-7; 7 nucleotides match TRBD1. The CDR3 has 13 amino acids. Trimming cost V 3 bases and J 2 bases; bases outside gene matches: 4. CDR1 DFQATT and CDR2 SNEGSKA come from the germline V gene (reference sequence). CDR3 nucleotide sequence: TGCAGTGCTAGTAAGCAGGGGGCCTACGAGCAGTACTTC. Its protein product is CSASKQGAYEQYF.

The rearrangement uses TRBV7-2 and TRBJ1-2; D not resolved. The CDR3 runs 16 residues. Germline lookup yields CDR1 SGHTA and CDR2 FQGNSA. Trimming stripped 4 bases from V and 4 bases from J, with 19 bases between. CDR3 protein: CASSSPEAVYTYGYTF. Written as DNA, the CDR3 is TGTGCCAGCAGCTCTCCTGAGGCGGTGTACACCTATGGCTACACCTTC. Full variable domain (outside the CDR3, taken from reference TRBV7-2 and TRBJ1-2): GAGVSQSPSNKVTEKGKDVELRCDPISGHTALYWYRQSLGQGLEFLIYFQGNSAPDKSGLPSDRFSAERTGGSVSTLTIQRTQQEDSAVYLCASSSPEAVYTYGYTFGSGTRLTVV.

The rearrangement joins TRBV5-5 to TRBJ2-1; D is unclear. Per the germline V gene, CDR1 is SGHKS and CDR2 is YYEKEE (reference sequence). This CDR3 comprises 13 residues. Trimming pared 1 base from V and 8 bases from J, leaving 10 bases between. The CDR3 protein is CASSLTPRDEQFF. CDR3 coding DNA: TGTGCCAGCAGCTTGACTCCAAGGGATGAGCAGTTCTTC. The whole variable domain, remainder taken from reference TRBV5-5 and TRBJ2-1, is DAGVTQSPTHLIKTRGQQVTLRCSPISGHKSVSWYQQVLGQGPQFIFQYYEKEERGRGNFPDRFSARQFPNYSSELNVNALLLGDSALYLCASSLTPRDEQFFGPGTRLTVL.

V gene TRBV7-2 combines with J gene TRBJ2-7; D not certain. V was clipped by 6 bases and J by 3 bases, with 9 bases between them. The germline CDR1 and CDR2 sequences are SGHTA and FQGNSA. The CDR3 spans 12 residues. This CDR3 reads CASRLDIYEQYF. CDR3 sequence (DNA): TGTGCCAGCAGGCTTGATATCTACGAGCAGTACTTC.

Only one count was recorded for this clonotype. V usage is TRBV3-1 and J usage is TRBJ2-2, with D hard to call. Germline CDR1 and CDR2: LGHDT and YNNKEL (reference sequence). The CDR3 runs 13 residues. Trimming stripped 1 base from V and 6 bases from J, with 6 bases between. The CDR3 reads CASSQVLSGELFF. The CDR3 nucleotides read TGTGCCAGCAGCCAAGTGCTTTCCGGGGAGCTGTTTTTT.

Written as DNA, the CDR3 is TGTGCCAGCAGTTACGCTAATCAGCCCCAGCATTTT. Translation gives CASSYANQPQHF. The chain has TRBV6-6 and TRBJ1-5; D gene unclear. The CDR3 is 12 residues long. Germline loops: CDR1 MNHNY, CDR2 SVGAGI (reference sequence). Trimming left V 2 bases short and J 4 bases short, with 3 bases between.

The rearrangement uses TRBV4-1 and TRBJ2-1, with D possibly TRBD1 on 6 matching bases. The CDR3 is 15 residues long. Germline V gives CDR1 MGHRA, CDR2 YSYEKL. Trimming cost V 0 bases and J 10 bases, with 16 bases left between them. DNA for the CDR3: TGCGCCAGCAGCCAAGATCTAACAGGGCCGGGGGAGCAGTTCTTC. Its protein product is CASSQDLTGPGEQFF.

The rearrangement links TRBV28 to TRBJ2-1, with D possibly matching TRBD2 (6 bases). Germline V gene data show CDR1 as MDHEN and CDR2 as SYDVKM. V lost 5 bases to trimming and J lost 2 bases, with 13 bases between them. The CDR3 length is 15 residues. CDR3 coding DNA: TGTGCCAGCAGTCCCCTTACTAGCCCCTACAATGAGCAGTTCTTC. Translation gives CASSPLTSPYNEQFF.

The rearrangement uses TRBV3-1 and TRBJ2-6, with D possibly matching TRBD2 (6 bases). Germline V gene data show CDR1 as LGHDT and CDR2 as YNNKEL (reference sequence). CDR3 length: 16 amino acids. V was shortened by 4 bases and J by 5 bases, with 15 bases between the two germline ends. The chain's CDR3 is CASSPSAGMWANVLTF. CDR3 nucleotides: TGTGCCAGCAGCCCCTCCGCGGGAATGTGGGCCAACGTCCTGACTTTC.

This chain links TRBV10-3 with TRBJ2-3, with D possibly TRBD2 on 6 matching bases. This CDR3 is 13 amino acids long. Germline loops: CDR1 ENHRY, CDR2 SYGVKD. Trimming took 8 bases from V and 6 from J, leaving 15 bases between them. The CDR3 bases are TGTGCCATCTCAGACGGGAGTTGGGATACGCAGTATTTT. Its protein product is CAISDGSWDTQYF.

The table lists this clonotype with a few counts. The chain has TRBV29-1 and TRBJ2-2; D tentatively reads TRBD1 or TRBD2 (5 bases each). The V end lost 3 bases, the J end lost 6 bases, and 14 bases lay between the germline ends. The CDR3 runs to 14 residues. Per germline, CDR1 SQVTM and CDR2 ANQGSEA. The CDR3 sequence is CSVESGTLAGELFF. CDR3 nucleotides: TGCAGCGTTGAGTCCGGGACCCTCGCCGGGGAGCTGTTTTTT.

V usage is TRBV18 and J usage is TRBJ1-1; D remains ambiguous. V was shortened by 4 bases and J by 1 base, with 7 bases between the two germline ends. Germline V gene lookup returns CDR1 KGHSH and CDR2 LQKENI. The CDR3 totals 13 residues. Here the CDR3 DNA reads TGTGCCAGCTCACGAACGCCGAACACTGAAGCTTTCTTT. Translated, it gives CASSRTPNTEAFF.

The chain uses TRBV7-8 and TRBJ2-5, with D unclear. The CDR3 spans 15 residues. The V gene lost 3 bases and the J gene lost 4 bases, with 15 bases spanning the gap. CDR1 and CDR2 (germline): SGHVS, FQNEAQ. CDR3 sequence reads: CASSLGSAKVETQYF. The DNA of the CDR3 is TGTGCCAGCAGCTTGGGCAGCGCAAAGGTAGAGACCCAGTACTTC.

This clonotype has only a few counts. V is TRBV7-6 and J is TRBJ2-3, with a possible D match to TRBD2 (6 bases). Trimming pared 2 bases from V and 9 bases from J, leaving 15 bases between. From germline, CDR1 is SGHVS and CDR2 FNYEAQ. The CDR3 runs 14 residues. The CDR3 region has the DNA TGTGCCAGCAGCTTAACCGACCCCCTAGCGACGCAGTATTTT. The encoded protein is CASSLTDPLATQYF.

This clonotype was seen more than once but under ten times. V is TRBV3-1 and J is TRBJ2-7; 7 bases line up with TRBD2. The CDR3 is 13 residues long. Per the germline V gene, CDR1 is LGHDT and CDR2 is YNNKEL (reference sequence). J gave up 2 bases and V 4 bases, and 2 bases lay outside the gene matches. The CDR3 nucleotides read TGTGCCAGCAGCCGACTAGCAGCCTACGAGCAGTACTTC. Protein: CASSRLAAYEQYF.

This clonotype was seen only a few times. V is TRBV11-2 and J is TRBJ2-1; 14 nucleotides agree with TRBD2. J lost 5 bases, V lost 5 bases, and 14 bases had no gene match. The CDR3 covers 19 residues. CDR1 and CDR2 from the germline V gene are SGHAT and FQNNGV. CDR3 nucleotides: TGTGCCAGCAGCGCCTTCGCGACTAGCGGGAGGGGAAATCACAATGAGCAGTTCTTC. It codes for CASSAFATSGRGNHNEQFF. Together with reference TRBV11-2 and TRBJ2-1, the CDR3 gives the full variable domain: EAGVAQSPRYKIIEKRQSVAFWCNPISGHATLYWYQQILGQGPKLLIQFQNNGVVDDSQLPKDRFSAERLKGVDSTLKIQPAKLEDSAVYLCASSAFATSGRGNHNEQFFGPGTRLTVL.

The chain carries TRBV20-1 and TRBJ2-2, with 7 bases matching TRBD1. Looked up from germline, CDR1 is DFQATT and CDR2 is SNEGSKA (reference sequence). The CDR3 consists of 14 residues. The ends lost 3 bases at V and 4 bases at J; junction bases unmatched: 5. The CDR3 spells CSASSGGRTGELFF. The CDR3 DNA reads TGCAGTGCTAGTTCAGGGGGTCGCACCGGGGAGCTGTTTTTT.